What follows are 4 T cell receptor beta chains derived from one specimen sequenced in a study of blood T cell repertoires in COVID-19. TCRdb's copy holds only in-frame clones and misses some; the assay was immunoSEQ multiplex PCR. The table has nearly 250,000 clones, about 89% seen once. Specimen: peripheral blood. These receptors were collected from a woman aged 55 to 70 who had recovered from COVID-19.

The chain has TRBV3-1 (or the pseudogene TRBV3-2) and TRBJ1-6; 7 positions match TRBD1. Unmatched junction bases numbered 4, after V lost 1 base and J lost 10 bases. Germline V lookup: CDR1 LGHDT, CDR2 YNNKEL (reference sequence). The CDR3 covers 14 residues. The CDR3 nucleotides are TGTGCCAGCAGCCAAGGACAGGGCAGCTCACCCCTCCACTTT. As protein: CASSQGQGSSPLHF.

CDR3: CASSKEARGTNEQYF. The CDR3 nucleotides are TGTGCCAGCAGCAAAGAGGCCAGGGGGACAAACGAGCAGTACTTC. The rearrangement uses TRBV21-1 and TRBJ2-7; the table's D call of TRBD1 was not tested on the DNA. TRBV21-1 is tagged as a pseudogene. This CDR3 contains 15 residues.

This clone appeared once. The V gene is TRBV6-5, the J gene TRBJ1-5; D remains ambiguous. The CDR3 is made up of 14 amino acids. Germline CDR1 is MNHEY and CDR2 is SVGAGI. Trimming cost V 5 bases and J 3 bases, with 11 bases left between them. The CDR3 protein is CASSKQSFNQPQHF. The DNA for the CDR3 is TGTGCCAGCAGTAAACAGAGCTTCAATCAGCCCCAGCATTTT.

The CDR3 coding sequence is TGTGCCAGCAGAGTGGGGAGATTTCGTGAAGAGACCCAGTACTTC. Translated: CASRVGRFREETQYF. The genes are TRBV6-5 and TRBJ2-5; tentatively, D is TRBD2 (5 bases). The CDR3 covers 15 residues. Trimming shortened V by 6 bases and J by 3 bases, and 17 bases separated the two germline ends. Germline V gene lookup returns CDR1 MNHEY and CDR2 SVGAGI.